The text below deals with one T cell receptor beta chain. Cohort 3 donors were reported recovered after two negative PCRs, clearance, or symptom resolution. The data derive from a study of blood T cell repertoires in COVID-19. V was clipped by 3 bases and J by 1 base, with 10 bases between them. CDR1 is SGHAT, CDR2 FQNNGV, per germline. This CDR3 has 14 amino acids. Authors' data handling: Amplification of reference gene primers provided the estimated nucleated cell counts. Measured with immunoSEQ multiplex PCR; TCRdb has only the in-frame clones, and not every one. That table is the source of V, J and clone size, and D and trimming were worked out from the DNA. The sample consists of roughly 250,000 clones, approximately 85% of them appearing once.

The specimen sequenced was PBMCs or T cells enriched from blood (not recorded which). This clonotype originated in a woman aged 25 to 45 who had recovered from COVID-19. The chain carries TRBV11-2 and TRBJ2-7; D call uncertain. The CDR3 sequence is CASSLLTRSYEQYF. The CDR3 DNA reads as TGTGCCAGCAGCTTGCTCACCCGGTCCTACGAGCAGTACTTC.